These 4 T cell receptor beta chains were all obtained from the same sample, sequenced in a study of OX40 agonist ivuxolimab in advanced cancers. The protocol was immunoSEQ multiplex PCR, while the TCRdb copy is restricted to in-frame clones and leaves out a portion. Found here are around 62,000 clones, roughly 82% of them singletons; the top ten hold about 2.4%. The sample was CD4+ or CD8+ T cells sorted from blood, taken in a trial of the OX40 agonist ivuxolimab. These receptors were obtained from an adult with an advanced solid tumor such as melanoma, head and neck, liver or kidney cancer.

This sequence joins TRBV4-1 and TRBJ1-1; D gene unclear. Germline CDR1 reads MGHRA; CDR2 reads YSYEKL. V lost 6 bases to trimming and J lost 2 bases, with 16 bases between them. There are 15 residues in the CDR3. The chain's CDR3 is CASSQRWPVNTEAFF. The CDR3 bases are TGCGCCAGCAGTCAGAGGTGGCCAGTCAACACTGAAGCTTTCTTT.

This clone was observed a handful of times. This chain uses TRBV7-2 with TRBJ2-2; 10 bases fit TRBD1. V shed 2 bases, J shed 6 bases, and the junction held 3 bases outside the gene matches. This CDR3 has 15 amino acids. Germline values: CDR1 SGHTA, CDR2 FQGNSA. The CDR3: CASSLRQGAAGELFF. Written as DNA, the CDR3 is TGTGCCAGCAGCTTAAGACAGGGGGCAGCCGGGGAGCTGTTTTTT.

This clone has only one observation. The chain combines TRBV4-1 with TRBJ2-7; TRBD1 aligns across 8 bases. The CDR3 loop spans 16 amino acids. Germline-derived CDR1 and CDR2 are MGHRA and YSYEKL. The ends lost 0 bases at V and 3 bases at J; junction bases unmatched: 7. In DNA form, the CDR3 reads TGCGCCAGCAGCCAAGATTCGGCAGGGGGCTACTACGAGCAGTACTTC. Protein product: CASSQDSAGGYYEQYF.

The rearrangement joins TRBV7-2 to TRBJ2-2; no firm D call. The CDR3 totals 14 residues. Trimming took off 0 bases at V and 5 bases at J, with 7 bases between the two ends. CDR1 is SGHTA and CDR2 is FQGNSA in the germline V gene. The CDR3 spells CASSLAVNTGELFF. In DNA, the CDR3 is TGTGCCAGCAGCTTAGCGGTGAATACCGGGGAGCTGTTTTTT.